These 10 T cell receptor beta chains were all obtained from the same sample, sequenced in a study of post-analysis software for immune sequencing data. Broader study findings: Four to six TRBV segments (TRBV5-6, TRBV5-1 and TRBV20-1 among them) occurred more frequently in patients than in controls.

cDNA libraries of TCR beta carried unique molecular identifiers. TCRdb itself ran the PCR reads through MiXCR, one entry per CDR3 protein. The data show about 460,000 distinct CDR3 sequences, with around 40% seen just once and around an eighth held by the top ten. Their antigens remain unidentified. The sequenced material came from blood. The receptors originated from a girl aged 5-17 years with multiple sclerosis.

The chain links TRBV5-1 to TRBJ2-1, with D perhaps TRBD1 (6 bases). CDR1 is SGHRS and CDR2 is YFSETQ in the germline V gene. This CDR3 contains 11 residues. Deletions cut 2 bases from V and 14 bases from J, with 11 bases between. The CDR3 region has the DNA TGCGCCAGCAGCTTAGGGGGAGTCGAGTTCTTC. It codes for CASSLGGVEFF. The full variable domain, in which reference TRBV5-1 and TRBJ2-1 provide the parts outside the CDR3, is KAGVTQTPRYLIKTRGQQVTLSCSPISGHRSVSWYQQTPGQGLQFLFEYFSETQRNKGNFPGRFSGRQFSNSRSEMNVSTLELGDSALYLCASSLGGVEFFGPGTRLTVL.

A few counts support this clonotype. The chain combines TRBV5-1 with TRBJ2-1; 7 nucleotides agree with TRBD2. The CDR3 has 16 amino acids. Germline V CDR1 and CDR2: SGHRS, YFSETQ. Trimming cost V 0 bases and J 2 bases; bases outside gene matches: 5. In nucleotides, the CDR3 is TGCGCCAGCAGCTTGGAAGCGGGAAACGCCTACAATGAGCAGTTCTTC. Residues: CASSLEAGNAYNEQFF.

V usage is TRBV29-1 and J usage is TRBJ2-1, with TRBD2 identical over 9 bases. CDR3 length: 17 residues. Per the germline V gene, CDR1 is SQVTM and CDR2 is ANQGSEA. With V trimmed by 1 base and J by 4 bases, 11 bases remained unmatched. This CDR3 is CSVEVDWSGRMYNEQFF. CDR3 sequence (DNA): TGCAGCGTTGAAGTAGATTGGAGCGGGAGGATGTACAATGAGCAGTTCTTC.

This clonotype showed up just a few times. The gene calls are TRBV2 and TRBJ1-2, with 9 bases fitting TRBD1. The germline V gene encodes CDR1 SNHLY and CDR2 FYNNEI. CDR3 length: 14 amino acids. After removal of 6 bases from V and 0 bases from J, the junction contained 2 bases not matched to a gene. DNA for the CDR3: TGTGCCAGCAGCGGGGACAGGGCTAACTATGGCTACACCTTC. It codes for CASSGDRANYGYTF.

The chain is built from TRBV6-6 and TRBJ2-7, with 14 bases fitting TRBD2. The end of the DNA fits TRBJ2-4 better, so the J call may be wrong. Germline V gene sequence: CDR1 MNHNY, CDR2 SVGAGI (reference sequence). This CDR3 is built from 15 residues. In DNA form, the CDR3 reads TGTGCCAGCAGTCTCCTGACTAGCGGGAGGGACATTCAGTACTTC. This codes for CASSLLTSGRDIQYF.

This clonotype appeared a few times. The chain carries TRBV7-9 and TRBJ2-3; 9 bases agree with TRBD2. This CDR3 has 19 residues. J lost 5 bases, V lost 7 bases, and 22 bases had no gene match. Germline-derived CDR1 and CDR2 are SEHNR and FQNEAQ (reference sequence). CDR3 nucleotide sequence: TGTGCCAGCACCCTACCTGGGCTAGCGGGATCGGAGGGGCAAGATACGCAGTATTTT. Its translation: CASTLPGLAGSEGQDTQYF.

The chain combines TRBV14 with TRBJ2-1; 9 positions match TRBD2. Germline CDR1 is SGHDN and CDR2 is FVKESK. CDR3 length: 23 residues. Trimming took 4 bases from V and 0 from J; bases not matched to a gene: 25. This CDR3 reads CASSRSGTSRRARYQSSYNEQFF. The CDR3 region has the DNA TGTGCCAGCAGCCGAAGCGGGACTAGCAGGAGGGCCCGTTATCAGAGCTCCTACAATGAGCAGTTCTTC. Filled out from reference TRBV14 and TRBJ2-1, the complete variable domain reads EAGVTQFPSHSVIEKGQTVTLRCDPISGHDNLYWYRRVMGKEIKFLLHFVKESKQDESGMPNNRFLAERTGGTYSTLKVQPAELEDSGVYFCASSRSGTSRRARYQSSYNEQFFGPGTRLTVL.

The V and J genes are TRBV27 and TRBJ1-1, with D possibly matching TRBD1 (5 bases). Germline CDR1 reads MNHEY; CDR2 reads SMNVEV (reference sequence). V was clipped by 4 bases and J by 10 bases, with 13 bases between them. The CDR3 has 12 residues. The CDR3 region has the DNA TGTGCCAGCAGTTACGGACGGGGCGCAGCTTTCTTT. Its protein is CASSYGRGAAFF.

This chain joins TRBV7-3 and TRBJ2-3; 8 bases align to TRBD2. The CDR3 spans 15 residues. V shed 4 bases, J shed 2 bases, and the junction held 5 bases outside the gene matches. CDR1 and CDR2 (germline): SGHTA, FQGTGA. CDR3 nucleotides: TGTGCCAGCAGCTCGAGCGGGAGACCCACAGATACGCAGTATTTT. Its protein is CASSSSGRPTDTQYF.

This chain's CDR3 is CASSLRGQPYNQPQHF. DNA for the CDR3: TGTGCCAGCAGTTTAAGGGGACAGCCCTACAATCAGCCCCAGCATTTT. V gene TRBV28 combines with J gene TRBJ1-5; 7 positions match TRBD1. This CDR3 is 16 amino acids long. Germline V gives CDR1 MDHEN, CDR2 SYDVKM. V trimming: 2 bases; J trimming: 3 bases; junction bases outside the gene matches: 7.